These T cell receptor beta chains were read from a single sample in a study of shared clonotypes between healthy human individuals. The protocol was immunoSEQ multiplex PCR, while the TCRdb copy is restricted to in-frame clones and leaves out a portion. The sample includes about 1.1 million clones, around three quarters of them seen just once. Input material: memory CD4+ T cells from PBMCs. The receptors were gathered from a man in his late teens or twenties in good health. Some clones in this sample may be carry-over from other donors' samples. Each CDR3 is given with its conserved first and last residue. The D gene is left open where the match is weak. Where a row states a size, it is once, few, many or the class of an expanded clone; other rows omit it.

clone size: once; J gene: TRBJ2-5; V gene: TRBV27; D gene: .; CDR3 DNA: TGTGCCAGCAGCTGCCTTGAGCGGGACAACCAAGAGACCCAGTACTTC; CDR3 protein: CASSCLERDNQETQYF
clone size: .; J gene: TRBJ2-5; V gene: TRBV2; D gene: TRBD2; CDR3 DNA: TGTGCCAGCAGTCGGGGACTAGCGGGATATGAGGAGACCCAGTACTTC; CDR3 protein: CASSRGLAGYEETQYF
clone size: .; J gene: TRBJ2-1; V gene: TRBV11-3; D gene: TRBD2; CDR3 DNA: TGTGCCAGCAGCTCCCGGACTAGCGGGAGAGATGAGCAGTTCTTC; CDR3 protein: CASSSRTSGRDEQFF
clone size: .; J gene: TRBJ2-3; V gene: TRBV7-2; D gene: .; CDR3 DNA: TGTGCCAGCAGCTTCGCGGGCATGGGTGGTACGCAGTATTTT; CDR3 protein: CASSFAGMGGTQYF
clone size: .; J gene: TRBJ1-1; V gene: TRBV7-2; D gene: .; CDR3 DNA: TGTGCCAGCAGCTTAGCGGGCCGGGGGAGAACTGAAGCTTTCTTT; CDR3 protein: CASSLAGRGRTEAFF
clone size: .; J gene: TRBJ2-3; V gene: TRBV9; D gene: .; CDR3 DNA: TGTGCCAGCAGCGTAGGGGTAGGTGTAATCACAGATACGCAGTATTTT; CDR3 protein: CASSVGVGVITDTQYF
clone size: .; J gene: TRBJ1-3; V gene: TRBV7-9; D gene: .; CDR3 DNA: TGTGCCAGCAGCCGCCGGGACGGGTCCCCGGTGGGTGGAAACACCATATATTTT; CDR3 protein: CASSRRDGSPVGGNTIYF
clone size: .; J gene: TRBJ2-2; V gene: TRBV9; D gene: TRBD2; CDR3 DNA: TGTGCCAGCAGCGGTCTCCAGCGGGAGGGCCTGGCCGGGGAGCTGTTTTTT; CDR3 protein: CASSGLQREGLAGELFF
clone size: .; J gene: TRBJ1-1; V gene: TRBV9; D gene: .; CDR3 DNA: TGTGCCAGCAGCAGAGGGGACTACACTGAAGCTTTCTTT; CDR3 protein: CASSRGDYTEAFF
clone size: .; J gene: TRBJ1-1; V gene: TRBV4-2; D gene: TRBD1; CDR3 DNA: TGTGCCAGCAGCCGGCAGGGGGACAGGTGGGCGAACACTGAAGCTTTCTTT; CDR3 protein: CASSRQGDRWANTEAFF
clone size: few; J gene: TRBJ2-7; V gene: TRBV5-1; D gene: .; CDR3 DNA: TGCGCCAGCAGCTTGGAAGGCTACGAGCAGTACTTC; CDR3 protein: CASSLEGYEQYF
clone size: once; J gene: TRBJ1-1; V gene: TRBV20-1; D gene: .; CDR3 DNA: TGCAGTGCTAGCTACACTGAAGCTTTCTTT; CDR3 protein: CSASYTEAFF
clone size: .; J gene: TRBJ1-2; V gene: TRBV28; D gene: .; CDR3 DNA: TGTGCCAGCAGCTGGTTCAGGGAAGGCTACACCTTC; CDR3 protein: CASSWFREGYTF
clone size: .; J gene: TRBJ2-7; V gene: TRBV2; D gene: TRBD2; CDR3 DNA: TGTGCCAGCACTTGGACTAGCGGGACCTACGAGCAGTACTTC; CDR3 protein: CASTWTSGTYEQYF
clone size: .; J gene: TRBJ2-7; V gene: TRBV7-2; D gene: .; CDR3 DNA: TGTGCCAGCAGCTCCAGTCCGGGGAGTAGCCCCTACGAGCAGTACTTC; CDR3 protein: CASSSSPGSSPYEQYF
clone size: .; J gene: TRBJ2-7; V gene: TRBV11-2; D gene: TRBD1; CDR3 DNA: TGTGCCAGCAGCGCCGGACAGGGGTCCTACGAGCAGTACTTC; CDR3 protein: CASSAGQGSYEQYF
clone size: .; J gene: TRBJ1-2; V gene: TRBV6-1; D gene: .; CDR3 DNA: TGTGCCAGCAGTGAAGCCGCCCCGGGGCGGGGTGGCTACACCTTC; CDR3 protein: CASSEAAPGRGGYTF
clone size: .; J gene: TRBJ2-5; V gene: TRBV7-2; D gene: .; CDR3 DNA: TGTGCCAGCAGCTTAAGGAGGAGTGAGGAGACCCAGTACTTC; CDR3 protein: CASSLRRSEETQYF
clone size: .; J gene: TRBJ2-5; V gene: TRBV30; D gene: TRBD1; CDR3 DNA: TGTGCCTGGAAAATTACAGGGGCAGAGACCCAGTACTTC; CDR3 protein: CAWKITGAETQYF
clone size: .; J gene: TRBJ2-1; V gene: TRBV7-2; D gene: TRBD1; CDR3 DNA: TGTGCCAGCAGCCCCGACAGGGGACGGCAGTTCTTC; CDR3 protein: CASSPDRGRQFF
clone size: few; J gene: TRBJ1-5; V gene: TRBV28; D gene: .; CDR3 DNA: TGTGCCAGCAGTTTATTGGGTGGAAATCAGCCCCAGCATTTT; CDR3 protein: CASSLLGGNQPQHF
clone size: .; J gene: TRBJ2-5; V gene: TRBV7-2; D gene: TRBD2; CDR3 DNA: TGTGCCAGCAGCTTAGGATCTAGCGGGAGATGGGAGACCCAGTACTTC; CDR3 protein: CASSLGSSGRWETQYF
clone size: few; J gene: TRBJ2-1; V gene: TRBV7-3; D gene: .; CDR3 DNA: TGTGCCAGCAGCTTCACAGGAGGTGCCTACAATGAGCAGTTCTTC; CDR3 protein: CASSFTGGAYNEQFF
clone size: few; J gene: TRBJ2-3; V gene: TRBV9; D gene: TRBD1; CDR3 DNA: TGTGCCAGCAGCGAGGGGGACAGTGCCACAGATACGCAGTATTTT; CDR3 protein: CASSEGDSATDTQYF
clone size: .; J gene: TRBJ2-3; V gene: TRBV7-2; D gene: .; CDR3 DNA: TGTGCCAGCAGCCCGGACAGACAAACGGATACGCAGTATTTT; CDR3 protein: CASSPDRQTDTQYF
clone size: once; J gene: TRBJ2-3; V gene: TRBV4-2; D gene: .; CDR3 DNA: TGTGCCAGCAGCCCTCAAAGATGGAGCACAGATACGCAGTATTTT; CDR3 protein: CASSPQRWSTDTQYF
clone size: .; J gene: TRBJ1-1; V gene: TRBV18; D gene: .; CDR3 DNA: TGTGCCAGCTCACCGAGCCCTATGAACACTGAAGCTTTCTTT; CDR3 protein: CASSPSPMNTEAFF
clone size: .; J gene: TRBJ2-1; V gene: TRBV7-3; D gene: .; CDR3 DNA: TGTGCCAGCAGCTCTACCCAGGGTGGAATACCTTATGAGCAGTTCTTC; CDR3 protein: CASSSTQGGIPYEQFF
clone size: .; J gene: TRBJ2-2; V gene: TRBV5-1; D gene: TRBD1; CDR3 DNA: TGCGCCAGCAGCTCCGGGACAGGGAACACCGGGGAGCTGTTTTTT; CDR3 protein: CASSSGTGNTGELFF
clone size: .; J gene: TRBJ2-2; V gene: TRBV7-2; D gene: .; CDR3 DNA: TGTGCCAGCAGCTCCGCGTGGGGATATAGGACCGGGGAGCTGTTTTTT; CDR3 protein: CASSSAWGYRTGELFF
clone size: once; J gene: TRBJ2-1; V gene: TRBV7-9; D gene: .; CDR3 DNA: TGTGCCAGCCAAAGAGGGGCCCGCAATGAGCAGTTCTTC; CDR3 protein: CASQRGARNEQFF
clone size: .; J gene: TRBJ1-1; V gene: TRBV7-8; D gene: .; CDR3 DNA: TGTGCCAGCAGCCCTAGTAGGGTAGACCCTGAAGCTTTCTTT; CDR3 protein: CASSPSRVDPEAFF
clone size: .; J gene: TRBJ1-3; V gene: TRBV7-2; D gene: .; CDR3 DNA: TGTGCCAGCAGCTTAAGCAGGGGCAGGGGAAACACCATATATTTT; CDR3 protein: CASSLSRGRGNTIYF
clone size: .; J gene: TRBJ2-7; V gene: TRBV28; D gene: .; CDR3 DNA: TGTGCCAGCAGTTTACCGGGACTGGCGACCTACGAGCAGTACTTC; CDR3 protein: CASSLPGLATYEQYF
clone size: .; J gene: TRBJ1-2; V gene: TRBV4-3; D gene: .; CDR3 DNA: TGCGCCAGCAGCCAAACCTCCATCACTCGGGGGCCTAACTATGGCTACACCTTC; CDR3 protein: CASSQTSITRGPNYGYTF
clone size: .; J gene: TRBJ2-1; V gene: TRBV5-3; D gene: TRBD2; CDR3 DNA: TGTGCCAGAAGCTTGGAGCGGGGCAATGAGCAGTTCTTC; CDR3 protein: CARSLERGNEQFF
clone size: .; J gene: TRBJ2-7; V gene: TRBV11-1; D gene: TRBD2; CDR3 DNA: TGTGCCAGCAGCTTCTGGCGGGAGGGTCACTACGAGCAGTACTTC; CDR3 protein: CASSFWREGHYEQYF
clone size: once; J gene: TRBJ2-2; V gene: TRBV7-2; D gene: .; CDR3 DNA: TGTGCCAGCAGCACTTACGGAGGGTACACCGGGGAGCTGTTTTTT; CDR3 protein: CASSTYGGYTGELFF
clone size: .; J gene: TRBJ2-2; V gene: TRBV5-4; D gene: TRBD1; CDR3 DNA: TGTGCCAGCAGCTTGATTTCAGGGGGCAACACCGGGGAGCTGTTTTTT; CDR3 protein: CASSLISGGNTGELFF
clone size: .; J gene: TRBJ2-7; V gene: TRBV28; D gene: TRBD2; CDR3 DNA: TGTGCCAGCCAGACTAGCGCCTACGAGCAGTACTTC; CDR3 protein: CASQTSAYEQYF